A selection of T cell receptor beta chains follows, all from one sample in a study of shared T cell receptors in the human thymus. Some clones are missing from TCRdb's copy, which holds only in-frame ones; the method was immunoSEQ multiplex PCR. Of over 450,000 clones in the sample, approximately 80% are singletons; the top ten hold 0.01% to 0.015%. These same records also appear under a second study, on human thymus T cells.

The specimen was thymocytes. These receptors were collected from a boy in the first two years of life with a congenital heart defect. CDR3s include the opening cysteine and the closing phenylalanine or tryptophan. The D gene is left open where the match is weak. Size tells how often a clone was seen (once, few, many) or the class of an expanded clone, and some rows leave it out.

j_gene	d_gene	v_gene	abundance	CDR3nt	CDR3aa
TRBJ2-3	TRBD2	TRBV4-3	NA	TGCGCCAGCAGCCAAGGGACTAGCGGGAGCCCCACAGATACGCAGTATTTT	CASSQGTSGSPTDTQYF
TRBJ2-5	TRBD2	TRBV6-1	once	TGTGCCAGCAGTGGTTGGCGACTAGCGGGAGGAGAGACCCAGTACTTC	CASSGWRLAGGETQYF
TRBJ1-4	NA	TRBV7-8	NA	TGTGCCAGCAGCCGCGACGGGGGTGAAAAACTGTTTTTT	CASSRDGGEKLFF
TRBJ2-7	TRBD2	TRBV4-3	NA	TGCGCCAGCAGCCAAGATAAGCTAGCGGGAGACACGGGGGAGCAGTACTTC	CASSQDKLAGDTGEQYF
TRBJ1-5	NA	TRBV6-1	few	TGTGCCAGCAGCAGGGGTAGCAATCAGCCCCAGCATTTT	CASSRGSNQPQHF
TRBJ1-4	NA	TRBV7-2	once	TGTGCCAGCAGCACCGGGACTACCGATGAAAAACTGTTTTTT	CASSTGTTDEKLFF
TRBJ2-1	TRBD2	TRBV6-1	NA	TGTGCCAGCAGCACCTTGGCGGGAGGGTACAATGAGCAGTTCTTC	CASSTLAGGYNEQFF
TRBJ2-2	NA	TRBV6-1	few	TGTGCCAGCAGTGCCCACAGGACCGGGGAGCTGTTTTTT	CASSAHRTGELFF
TRBJ1-2	TRBD1	TRBV7-6	NA	TGTGCCAGCAGCTTAGGGGACAGGGGATACTATGGCTACACCTTC	CASSLGDRGYYGYTF
TRBJ2-5	TRBD2	TRBV5-4	few	TGTGCCAGCAGCTTGCAGGGGACTAGCGGGAGTTGGGAAGAGACCCAGTACTTC	CASSLQGTSGSWEETQYF
TRBJ2-7	NA	TRBV5-8	NA	TGTGCCAGCCGGGGGTCAAGATACGAGCAGTACTTC	CASRGSRYEQYF
TRBJ2-1	NA	TRBV29-1	NA	TGCAGCGGCGTGAGACTAGGGAACAATGAGCAGTTCTTC	CSGVRLGNNEQFF
TRBJ2-2	TRBD1	TRBV4-3	NA	TGCGCCAGCAGCCAAGGGAGTGGCAGGGGGCAGACAAGGGGCACCGGGGAGCTGTTTTTT	CASSQGSGRGQTRGTGELFF
TRBJ2-7	TRBD1	TRBV27	NA	TGTGCCAGCAGGGGACAGGGGGCTTACGAGCAGTACTTC	CASRGQGAYEQYF
TRBJ2-1	NA	TRBV12-2	NA	TGTGCAAGTCGCTCCATTTCCTCGGGACTAGCAACCACCTACAATGAGCAGTTCTTC	CASRSISSGLATTYNEQFF
TRBJ2-7	NA	TRBV6-5	NA	TGTGCCAGCAGAAATCTGGGGGGCGAGCAGTACTTC	CASRNLGGEQYF
TRBJ2-5	NA	TRBV11-2	NA	TGTGCCAGCAGCTTAGGTAGTGGGTACTCGGGGGAGACCCAGTACTTC	CASSLGSGYSGETQYF
TRBJ1-1	TRBD1	TRBV4-1	few	TGCGCCAGCAGCCAAGGAGGGGACTTATCCCGGACAGGGCTCAACACTGAAGCTTTCTTT	CASSQGGDLSRTGLNTEAFF
TRBJ2-2	TRBD2	TRBV7-9	NA	TGTGCCAGCAGCCCCGGGGTAGCGGGAGACGGGGAGCTGTTTTTT	CASSPGVAGDGELFF
TRBJ2-3	NA	TRBV5-4	NA	TGTGCCAGCACCTCAGGGACAGATACGCAGTATTTT	CASTSGTDTQYF
TRBJ2-2	NA	TRBV30	few	TGTGCCTGGAGCCGAACAGGGCGGCACACCGGGGAGCTGTTTTTT	CAWSRTGRHTGELFF
TRBJ1-2	TRBD1	TRBV14	NA	TGTGCCAGCAGCCAACCTGAGACAGGGCCTAACTATGGCTACACCTTC	CASSQPETGPNYGYTF
TRBJ1-1	NA	TRBV28	NA	TGTGCCAGCAGTAAAAATATCGCCCGCCGGGCTGAAGCTTTCTTT	CASSKNIARRAEAFF
TRBJ2-7	TRBD1	TRBV18	NA	TGTGCCAGCTCACGGGGACAGGGGCTCTACGAGCAGTACTTC	CASSRGQGLYEQYF
TRBJ2-3	TRBD2	TRBV5-4	NA	TGTGCCAGCAGATCCGCCGGGACTACACCCACAGATACGCAGTATTTT	CASRSAGTTPTDTQYF
TRBJ2-3	NA	TRBV19	NA	TGTGCCAGTACCCCGGGAAGGAGGGGCACAGATACGCAGTATTTT	CASTPGRRGTDTQYF
TRBJ2-5	NA	TRBV28	NA	TGTGCCAGCGGGCTGGGTCTGACAGTTCACCAAGAGACCCAGTACTTC	CASGLGLTVHQETQYF
TRBJ2-2	NA	TRBV4-1	NA	TGCGCCAGCAGCCAAGGTCGGGACACCGGGGAGCTGTTTTTT	CASSQGRDTGELFF
TRBJ1-1	NA	TRBV29-1	NA	TGCAGCGTTGAGGGCTTCACTGAAGCTTTCTTT	CSVEGFTEAFF
TRBJ2-7	NA	TRBV30	NA	TGTGCCTGGAGGGTAGGGGGTGACTGTCACGAGCAGTACTTC	CAWRVGGDCHEQYF
TRBJ2-1	TRBD2	TRBV5-1	NA	TGCGCCAGCAAGATTCGACTAGCGGAACCCCCGGCCTCCTACAATGAGCAGTTCTTC	CASKIRLAEPPASYNEQFF
TRBJ2-5	NA	TRBV6-5	NA	TGTGCCAGCAGTTATACATGGAGGGAAGAGACCCAGTACTTC	CASSYTWREETQYF
TRBJ1-1	NA	TRBV14	once	TGTGCCAGCAGCCAAGATTTGGGACACCTTGCGAACACTGAAGCTTTCTTT	CASSQDLGHLANTEAFF
TRBJ2-7	TRBD1	TRBV28	NA	TGTGCCAGCAGTTTCAGGGACAGCTACGAGCAGTACTTC	CASSFRDSYEQYF
TRBJ2-5	NA	TRBV29-1	NA	TGCAGCGACGCCATCCGGGAACCCAACATAGAGACCCAGTACTTC	CSDAIREPNIETQYF
TRBJ1-2	NA	TRBV2	NA	TGTGCCAGCAGTGAAGCCAGGTATGGCTACACCTTC	CASSEARYGYTF
TRBJ2-1	NA	TRBV6-5	NA	TGTGCCAGCAGTTGCTCATGGGCAGGCTCCTACAATGAGCAGTTCTTC	CASSCSWAGSYNEQFF
TRBJ2-1	NA	TRBV6-1	NA	TGTGCCAGCAGCCCCGGACAGGGAGGGTCCAATGAGCAGTTCTTC	CASSPGQGGSNEQFF
TRBJ2-1	NA	TRBV29-1	NA	TGCAGCGTTGAATCCAGATCTGCTGAGCAGTTCTTC	CSVESRSAEQFF
TRBJ2-6	TRBD1	TRBV30	NA	TGTGCCTGGAGCGCTGGGACAGGGGGACTGGGAGACAACGTCCTGACTTTC	CAWSAGTGGLGDNVLTF
TRBJ2-1	NA	TRBV14	few	TGTGCCAGCAGCCGCAACACAGGCTACAATGAGCAGTTCTTC	CASSRNTGYNEQFF
TRBJ1-2	NA	TRBV19	NA	TGTGCCAGTAGTGGGGGCCGAACTAACTATGGCTACACCTTC	CASSGGRTNYGYTF